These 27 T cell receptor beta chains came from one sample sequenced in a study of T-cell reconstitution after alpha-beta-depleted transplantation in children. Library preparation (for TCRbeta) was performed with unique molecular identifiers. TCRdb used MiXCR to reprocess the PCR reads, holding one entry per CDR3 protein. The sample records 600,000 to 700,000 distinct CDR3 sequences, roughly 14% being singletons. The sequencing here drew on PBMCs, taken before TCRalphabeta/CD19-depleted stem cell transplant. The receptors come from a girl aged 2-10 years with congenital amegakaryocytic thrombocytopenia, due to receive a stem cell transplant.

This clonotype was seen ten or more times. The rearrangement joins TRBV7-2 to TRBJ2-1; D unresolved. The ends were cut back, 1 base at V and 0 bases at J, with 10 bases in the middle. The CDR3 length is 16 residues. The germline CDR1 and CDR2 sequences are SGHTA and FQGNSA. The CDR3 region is CASSLDSRSSYNEQFF. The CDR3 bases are TGTGCCAGCAGCTTAGATTCTCGGAGCTCCTACAATGAGCAGTTCTTC.

CDR3 in amino acids: CASSRDRGPTDGYTF. The DNA for the CDR3 is TGTGCCAGCAGCCGGGACAGGGGGCCGACGGATGGCTACACCTTC. The genes are TRBV7-2 and TRBJ1-2; 12 bases match TRBD1. J lost 6 bases, V lost 5 bases, and 7 bases had no gene match. This CDR3 has 15 residues. Looked up from germline, CDR1 is SGHTA and CDR2 is FQGNSA.

CDR3 coding DNA: TGTGCCAGCAGCCAAGAAGGGTATTCTCTTCGCGGCGAGCAGTACTTC. It specifies CASSQEGYSLRGEQYF. This chain uses TRBV4-2 with TRBJ2-7; D unresolved. CDR1 is LGHNA, CDR2 YNFKEQ, per germline. CDR3 length: 16 residues. V dropped 0 bases and J dropped 6 bases, with 18 bases sitting between them.

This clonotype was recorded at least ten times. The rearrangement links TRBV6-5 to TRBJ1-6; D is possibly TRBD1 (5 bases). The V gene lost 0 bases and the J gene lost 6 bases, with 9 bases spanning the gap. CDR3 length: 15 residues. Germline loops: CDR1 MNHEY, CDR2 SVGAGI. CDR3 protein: CASSYSGDGNSPLHF. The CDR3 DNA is TGTGCCAGCAGTTACTCGGGGGACGGTAATTCACCCCTCCACTTT.

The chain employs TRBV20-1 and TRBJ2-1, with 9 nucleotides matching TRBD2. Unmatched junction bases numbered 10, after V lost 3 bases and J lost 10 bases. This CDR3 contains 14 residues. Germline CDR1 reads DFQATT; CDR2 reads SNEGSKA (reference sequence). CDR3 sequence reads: CSASSAGGPGEQFF. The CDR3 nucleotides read TGCAGTGCTAGTTCTGCGGGAGGGCCGGGGGAGCAGTTCTTC.

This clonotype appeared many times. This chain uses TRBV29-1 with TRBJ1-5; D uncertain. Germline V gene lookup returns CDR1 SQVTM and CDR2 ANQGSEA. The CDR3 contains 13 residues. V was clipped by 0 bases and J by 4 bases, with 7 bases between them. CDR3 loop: CSVEDRPNQPQHF. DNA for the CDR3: TGCAGCGTTGAAGACAGGCCGAATCAGCCCCAGCATTTT. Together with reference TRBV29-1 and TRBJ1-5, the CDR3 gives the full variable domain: SAVISQKPSRDICQRGTSLTIQCQVDSQVTMMFWYRQQPGQSLTLIATANQGSEATYESGFVIDKFPISRPNLTFSTLTVSNMSPEDSSIYLCSVEDRPNQPQHFGDGTRLSIL.

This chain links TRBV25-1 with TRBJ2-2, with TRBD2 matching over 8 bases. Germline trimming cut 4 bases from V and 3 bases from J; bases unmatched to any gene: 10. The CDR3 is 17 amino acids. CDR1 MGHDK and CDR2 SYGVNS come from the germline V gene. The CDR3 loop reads CASSGLAGTSDTGELFF. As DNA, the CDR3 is TGTGCCAGCAGTGGGCTAGCGGGTACTTCGGACACCGGGGAGCTGTTTTTT.

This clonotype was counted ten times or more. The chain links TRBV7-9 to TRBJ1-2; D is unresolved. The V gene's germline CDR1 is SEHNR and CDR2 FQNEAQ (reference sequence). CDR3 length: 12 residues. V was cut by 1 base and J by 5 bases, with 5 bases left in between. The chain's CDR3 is CASSLGTYGYTF. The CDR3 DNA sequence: TGTGCCAGCAGCTTAGGGACGTATGGCTACACCTTC.

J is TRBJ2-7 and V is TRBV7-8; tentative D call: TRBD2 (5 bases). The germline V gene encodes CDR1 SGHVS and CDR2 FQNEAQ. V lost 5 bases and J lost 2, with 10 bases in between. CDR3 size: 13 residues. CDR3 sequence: CASSPRVPYEQYF. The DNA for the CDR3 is TGTGCCAGCAGCCCGAGGGTTCCCTACGAGCAGTACTTC.

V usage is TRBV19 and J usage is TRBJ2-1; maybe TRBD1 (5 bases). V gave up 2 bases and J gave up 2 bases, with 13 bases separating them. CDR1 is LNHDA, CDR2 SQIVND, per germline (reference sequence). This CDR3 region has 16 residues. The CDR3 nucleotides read TGTGCCAGTAGTATAACAGGCACAACGGCCTACAATGAGCAGTTCTTC. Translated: CASSITGTTAYNEQFF.

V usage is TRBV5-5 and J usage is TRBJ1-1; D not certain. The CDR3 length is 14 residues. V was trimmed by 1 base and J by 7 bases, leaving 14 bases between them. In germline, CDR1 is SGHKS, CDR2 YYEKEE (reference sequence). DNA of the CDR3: TGTGCCAGCAGCTTGCCCCTCGGTGTGAATGAAGCTTTCTTT. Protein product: CASSLPLGVNEAFF.

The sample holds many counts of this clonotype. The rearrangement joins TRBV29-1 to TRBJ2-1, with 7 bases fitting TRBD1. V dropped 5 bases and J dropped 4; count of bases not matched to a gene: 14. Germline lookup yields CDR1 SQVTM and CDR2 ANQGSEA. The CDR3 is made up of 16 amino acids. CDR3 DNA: TGCAGCGTTCTCTCCATGAGACAGGGTACGTACAATGAGCAGTTCTTC. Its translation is CSVLSMRQGTYNEQFF.

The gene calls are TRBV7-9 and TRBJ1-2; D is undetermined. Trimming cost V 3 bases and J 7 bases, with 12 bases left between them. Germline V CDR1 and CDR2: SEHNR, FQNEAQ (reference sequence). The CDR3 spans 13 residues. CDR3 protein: CASSFWPRRGYTF. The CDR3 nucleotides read TGTGCCAGCAGCTTTTGGCCCCGGCGTGGCTACACCTTC.

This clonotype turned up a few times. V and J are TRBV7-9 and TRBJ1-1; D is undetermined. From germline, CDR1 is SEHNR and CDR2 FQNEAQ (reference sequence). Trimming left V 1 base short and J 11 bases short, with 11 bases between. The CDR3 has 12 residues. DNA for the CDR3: TGTGCCAGCAGCTTAGGATGGTCCGGGGCTTTCTTT. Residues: CASSLGWSGAFF. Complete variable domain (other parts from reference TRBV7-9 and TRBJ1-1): DTGVSQNPRHKITKRGQNVTFRCDPISEHNRLYWYRQTLGQGPEFLTYFQNEAQLEKSRLLSDRFSAERPKGSFSTLEIQRTEQGDSAMYLCASSLGWSGAFFGQGTRLTVV.

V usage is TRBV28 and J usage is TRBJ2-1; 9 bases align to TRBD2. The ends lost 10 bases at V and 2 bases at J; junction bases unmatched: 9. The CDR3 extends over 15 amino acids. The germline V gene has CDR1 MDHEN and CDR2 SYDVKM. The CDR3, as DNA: TGTGCCATCGCCCCCGGGACTAGCCCCTACAATGAGCAGTTCTTC. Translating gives CAIAPGTSPYNEQFF.

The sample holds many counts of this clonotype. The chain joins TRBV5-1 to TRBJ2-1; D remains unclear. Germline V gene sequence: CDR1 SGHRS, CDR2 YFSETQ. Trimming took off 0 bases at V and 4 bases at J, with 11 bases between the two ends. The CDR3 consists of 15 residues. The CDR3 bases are TGCGCCAGCAGCTTGGGAGGCGCTCAATACAATGAGCAGTTCTTC. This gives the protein CASSLGGAQYNEQFF.

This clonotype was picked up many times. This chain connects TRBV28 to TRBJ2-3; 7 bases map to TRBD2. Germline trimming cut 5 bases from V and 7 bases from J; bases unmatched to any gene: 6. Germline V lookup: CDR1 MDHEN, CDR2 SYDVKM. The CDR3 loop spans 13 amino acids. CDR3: CASSSGIKNTQYF. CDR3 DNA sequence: TGTGCCAGCAGTAGCGGGATAAAAAATACGCAGTATTTT. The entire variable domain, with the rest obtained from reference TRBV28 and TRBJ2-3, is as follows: DVKVTQSSRYLVKRTGEKVFLECVQDMDHENMFWYRQDPGLGLRLIYFSYDVKMKEKGDIPEGYSVSREKKERFSLILESASTNQTSMYLCASSSGIKNTQYFGPGTRLTVL.

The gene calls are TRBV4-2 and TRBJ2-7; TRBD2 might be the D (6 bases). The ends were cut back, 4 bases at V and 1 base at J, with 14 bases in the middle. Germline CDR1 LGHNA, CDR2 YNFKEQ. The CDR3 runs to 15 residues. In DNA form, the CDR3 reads TGTGCCAGCAGCCCACGGGCGGAGGGATCCTACGAGCAGTACTTC. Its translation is CASSPRAEGSYEQYF.

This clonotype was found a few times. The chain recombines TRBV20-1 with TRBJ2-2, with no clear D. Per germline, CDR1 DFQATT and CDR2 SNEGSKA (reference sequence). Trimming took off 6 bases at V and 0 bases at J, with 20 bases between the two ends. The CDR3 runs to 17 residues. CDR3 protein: CSAHPLGGFTNTGELFF. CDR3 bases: TGCAGTGCCCACCCCCTAGGCGGATTCACGAACACCGGGGAGCTGTTTTTT.

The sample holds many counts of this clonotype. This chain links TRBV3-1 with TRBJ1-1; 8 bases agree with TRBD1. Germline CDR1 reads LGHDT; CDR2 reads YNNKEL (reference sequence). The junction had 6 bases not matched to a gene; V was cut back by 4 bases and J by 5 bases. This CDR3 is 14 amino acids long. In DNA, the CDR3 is TGTGCCAGCAGCCGGAGACAGGGGAGGACTGAAGCTTTCTTT. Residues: CASSRRQGRTEAFF.

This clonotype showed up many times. CDR3 sequence: CASGLNIFPEAFF. CDR3 in DNA: TGTGCTAGTGGTTTGAACATTTTCCCTGAAGCTTTCTTT. V usage is TRBV12-5 and J usage is TRBJ1-1; D call uncertain. The CDR3 is made up of 13 amino acids. Per germline, CDR1 LGHNT and CDR2 FRNRAP. The V gene lost 2 bases and the J gene lost 6 bases, with 10 bases spanning the gap.

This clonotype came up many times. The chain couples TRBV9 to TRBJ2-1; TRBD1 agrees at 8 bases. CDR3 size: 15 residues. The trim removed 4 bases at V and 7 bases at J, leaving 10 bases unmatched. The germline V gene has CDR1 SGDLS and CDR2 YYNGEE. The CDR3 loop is CASSRGQAIGNEQFF. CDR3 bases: TGTGCCAGCAGCCGGGGACAGGCTATAGGGAATGAGCAGTTCTTC.

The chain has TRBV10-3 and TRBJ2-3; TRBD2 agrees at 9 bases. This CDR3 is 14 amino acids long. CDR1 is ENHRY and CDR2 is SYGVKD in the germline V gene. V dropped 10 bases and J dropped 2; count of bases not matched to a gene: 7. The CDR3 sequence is CATHGLANTDTQYF. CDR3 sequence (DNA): TGTGCCACCCACGGACTAGCGAACACAGATACGCAGTATTTT.

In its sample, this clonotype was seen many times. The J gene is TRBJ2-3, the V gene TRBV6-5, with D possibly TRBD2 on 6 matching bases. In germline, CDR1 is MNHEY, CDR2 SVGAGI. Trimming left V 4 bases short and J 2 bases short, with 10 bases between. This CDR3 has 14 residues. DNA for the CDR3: TGTGCCAGCAGTTCTAGCGCCATCACAGATACGCAGTATTTT. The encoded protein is CASSSSAITDTQYF.

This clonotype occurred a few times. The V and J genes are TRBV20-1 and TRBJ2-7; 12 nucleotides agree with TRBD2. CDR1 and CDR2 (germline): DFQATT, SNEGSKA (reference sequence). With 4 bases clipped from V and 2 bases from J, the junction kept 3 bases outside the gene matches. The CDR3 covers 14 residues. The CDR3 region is CSATRLAGAYEQYF. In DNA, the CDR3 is TGCAGTGCTACTCGACTAGCGGGAGCCTACGAGCAGTACTTC.

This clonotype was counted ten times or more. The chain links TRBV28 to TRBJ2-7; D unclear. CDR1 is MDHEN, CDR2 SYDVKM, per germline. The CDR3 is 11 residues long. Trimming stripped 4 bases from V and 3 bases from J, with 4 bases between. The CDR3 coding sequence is TGTGCCAGCAGTTACCTCTACGAGCAGTACTTC. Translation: CASSYLYEQYF.

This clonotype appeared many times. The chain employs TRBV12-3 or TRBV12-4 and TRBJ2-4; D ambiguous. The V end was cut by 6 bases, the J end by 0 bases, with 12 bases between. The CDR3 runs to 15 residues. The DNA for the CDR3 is TGTGCCAGCAGCTTCGCGTCTCTAGCCAAAAACATTCAGTACTTC. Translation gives CASSFASLAKNIQYF.